This record concerns one T cell receptor (beta chain) sequence. The target of this receptor is not known. No base quality information exists; no much larger clone differs at one position. This entry comes from a study of cytomegalovirus exposure and HLA in healthy donors (dated by TCRdb to the late 2010s). In terms of the full investigation: According to an earlier analysis of 550 to 700 of the donors, 150 million to 200 million T cells yielded 90 million to 140 million unique TCR beta sequences and about 300 Gb of sequence data. A later genetic analysis took genome-wide SNP genotypes for about three fifths of the 666 donors and used that subset as a discovery cohort. Donor age, sex, ethnicity and CMV serostatus were collected together with the repertoire data. Several DR-DQ haplotypes were handled as single units for association and clustering because linkage in the cohort was strong. To predict cytomegalovirus infection status, the study combined high-throughput TCR immunosequencing, statistical association of individual TCRs with disease status, and machine learning. All discovery cohort repertoires had been generated using a single sequencing platform. On average, roughly 240,000 unique TCR beta nucleotide sequences were sequenced per donor among 398 genotyped donors of the cohort, with 15% to 20% of those sequences being non-productive. In addition to the first cohort of 650 to 800 subjects, a separate validation cohort of some 120 different subjects was used. To study patterns of TCR occurrence, a later analysis re-analyzed previously published TCR beta repertoires from around 700 donors and added high-resolution HLA genotyping. HLA typing covered class I and class II loci at four-digit resolution. In the later analysis, no new phenotypic data were used to find candidate immune exposures; instead, reliance was placed on TCR beta sequences and their occurrence across donors. The study aimed to test whether cataloging public T cell receptors could reveal signatures of past pathogen exposure. To decide whether each TCR beta V gene segment behaved as functional or pseudogenic, an earlier analysis of some 600 of the donors relied on high-throughput TCR beta sequencing. Among the approximately 430 genotyped donors, 81% belonged to the genetic ancestry cluster associated with self-reported Caucasian donors. Around 300 gigabases of sequencing data and approximately 85 million unique TCR sequences were included in an early release covering roughly 600 HLA-typed donors. Using immunosequencing, the study profiled T cell repertoires from about 650 subjects and related those repertoires to cytomegalovirus serostatus. The number of donors typed differed by locus, with roughly 620-630 for A, B, C, DRB1 and DQB1, 522 for DQA1, 600 to 610 for DPA1, and about 450 for DPB1.

The cohort comprised 550 to 700 healthy bone marrow donors. At the time of sampling, all cohort members were nominally healthy, though unrecorded immune exposures were likely present. The donor tested CMV seronegative, placing the donor among the approximately 360 seronegative members of the cohort. A peripheral blood sample was collected from each donor, and TCR beta sequencing was performed on peripheral blood mononuclear cells. Genomic DNA extraction from the blood cell samples was performed with the Qiagen DNeasy Blood Extraction Kit. Preparation of the library involved the immunoSEQ multiplex PCR assay. A mixture of 60 forward primers for TCR Vbeta segments and 13 reverse primers for TCR Jbeta segments was used in the multiplex PCR. Amplification of the CDR3 region of rearranged TCR beta genes was performed with a multiplex PCR assay on genomic DNA. Amplified TCR beta libraries were sequenced as 87-base-pair reads on the Illumina HiSeq System. Per the authors' processing: In a later analysis, 77 million or so unique TCR beta chains were counted across the 650 to 700 repertoires, and roughly 9.9 million of these chains were shared by at least two donors. Raw reads were error-corrected and collapsed into unique sequences by a nearest-neighbor algorithm in which closely related sequences were merged to remove PCR and sequencing errors. CDR3 sequences were aligned to IMGT reference sequences to assign V, D and J gene segments. Each retained sequence needed at least a six-nucleotide match to both a V gene segment and a J gene segment. Rearrangements were called productive when the CDR3 lacked stop codons and stayed in frame with V and J; all others were non-productive. CDR3 was defined by IMGT convention, running from the second conserved V-encoded cysteine to the conserved J-encoded phenylalanine. In an earlier analysis of 550 to 650 of the donors, sequences lacking an unambiguous match to a single V gene segment were excluded. An earlier analysis of 450 to 650 of the donors called V segments functional above 56.7% productive rearrangements and segregating when the between-donor standard deviation exceeded 5%. A statistical classification framework was built to diagnose cytomegalovirus status from the catalog of TCR beta chain sequences. In a later analysis, V and J genes were assigned by comparing TCR nucleotide sequences against IMGT/GENE-DB human TR gene sequences. A later analysis assigned CDR3 sequences and most-parsimonious VDJ recombination scenarios with the TCRdist pipeline. In a later analysis, every TCR beta chain was defined by the combination of its CDR3 amino acid sequence and its V-gene family, and reads without a unique V-gene family were dropped. A later analysis removed roughly 590 highly shared, low-generation-probability nucleotide sequences to deal with suspected cross-contamination and a sequencing artifact. A later analysis calculated a clonal expansion index for each public chain from normalized within-repertoire ranks of inferred template counts. In a later analysis, generation probabilities were computed with a VDJ recombination model fitted to out-of-frame rearrangements, and the resulting probabilities were checked against IGoR. In a later analysis, TCR-TCR, TCR-HLA and TCR-CMV co-occurrence was scored with hypergeometric tests, and a repertoire-size bias correction was applied to TCR pairs. In a later analysis, false discovery rates were estimated by permuting HLA or CMV assignments 20 times. A later analysis grouped co-occurring TCRs with DBSCAN, adding TCRdist sequence similarity when clustering within HLA-allele-positive subsets. Co-occurrence clustering excluded repertoires with fewer than 30,000 or more than 120,000 public chains, plus five with anomalous nucleotide sharing. TCRdb's version of the immuneACCESS table is confined to in-frame rearrangements and falls short of the full clone set. An unresolved V gene accounts for under half of the shortfall where checked; the remainder is of unknown origin. D and trimming come from the DNA, and the V and J calls and clone size come from that table. The sample table shows about 160,000 clones, and 75% to 80% are seen once. The ten most abundant clones make up around 3.3% of the sample.

Points the paper makes about the study in general: Sequencing depth was assumed to be roughly uniform across donors in the presence/absence analyses, though that assumption may not hold. The study listed 150 to 200 TCR beta chains as associated with cytomegalovirus. Because HLA typing was missing for some donors at each locus, association tests included only the typed subset. An association between a missense DCLRE1C variant and V-gene and J-gene trimming of TCR beta chains was found in a later genetic analysis and replicated in an independent cohort. Linkage disequilibrium might explain the correlated functional status among segregating V segments, but an unknown experimental factor could not be excluded. A further reported finding was that TCR beta sequences accurately predicted the HLA-A and HLA-B alleles for most subjects in the first cohort. An earlier analysis of around 600 of the donors showed that most TCR beta V segments appeared in productive rearrangements either about 90% or about 30% of the time, which broadly matched IMGT annotations. In a later analysis, HLA-associated TCR beta chains showed more clonal expansion and lower generation probabilities than non-associated chains that were equally common. In both the original and validation cohorts, the classifier was reported to diagnose cytomegalovirus status with high specificity and sensitivity. Because counts were too low, seventeen rarely observed V segments, including chromosome 9 orphons, were excluded from the earlier analysis of 587 of the donors. In a later analysis, more than 15,000 TCR beta sequences were associated with specific HLA alleles at a false discovery rate of 0.05. This cohort had only TCR beta chains sequenced, and the lack of alpha or paired-chain data limited which features could be detected. Most CMV-associated TCR beta chains appeared to be HLA-restricted in a later analysis, and the HLA associations seemed to be driven largely by CMV exposure. Immune exposure information for the cohort was limited to CMV serostatus. A later analysis found that TCR association rates varied across HLA loci, with DRB1 alleles showing the most associated TCRs and HLA-C alleles the fewest. A few of the identified cytomegalovirus-associated TCR beta chains were confirmed in vitro to be specific for cytomegalovirus antigens. In a later analysis, several top co-occurrence clusters were reported to appear linked to parvovirus B19, influenza, CMV and Epstein-Barr virus. Most TCR sequences were observed very rarely across donors, whereas some public TCRs were present in many individuals. Assigning TCR associations to individual alleles was difficult when HLA alleles, especially DR and DQ, strongly co-occurred. The sequencing pipeline was judged likely to have produced a cluster of highly shared sequence variants as a technical artifact. It was suggested by the authors that the approach could potentially be generalized to other disease states and immunological phenotypes. A later genetic analysis reported fewer N-insertions in productive TCRs among donors in an Asian-associated ancestry cluster than the roughly 700-donor mean.

The sequencing sample was made of PBMCs. The clonotype originates from a woman between 40 and 55 years old in good health and CMV-seronegative.

The bases read TGTGCCACCAGCAGAGATCTGGGGCACCAAAAAGAGACCCAGTACTTC. This translates into CATSRDLGHQKETQYF. The rearrangement joined TRBV15 to TRBJ2-5; a weak D assignment points to TRBD1 (5 bases agree). Counted from cysteine to phenylalanine, this CDR3 has 16 amino acids. The entry retains the CDR3 DNA only, 48 bases that are in frame from base 1. Deletion took 0 bases off V and 3 bases off J, with a span of 14 bases between the germline ends. Based on the germline V gene (reference sequence), the CDR1 and CDR2 sequences are LNHNV and YYDKDF.